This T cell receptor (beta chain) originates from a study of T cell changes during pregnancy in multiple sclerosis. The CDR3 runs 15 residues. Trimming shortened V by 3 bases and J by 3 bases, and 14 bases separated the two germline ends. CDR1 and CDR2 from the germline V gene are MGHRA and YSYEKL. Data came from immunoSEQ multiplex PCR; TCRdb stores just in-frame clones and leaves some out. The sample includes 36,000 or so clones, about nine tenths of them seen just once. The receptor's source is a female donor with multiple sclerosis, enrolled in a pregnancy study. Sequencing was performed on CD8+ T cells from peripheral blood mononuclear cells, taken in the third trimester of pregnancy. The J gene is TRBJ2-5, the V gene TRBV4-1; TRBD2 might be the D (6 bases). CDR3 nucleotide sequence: TGCGCCAGCAGCCATGTTGGTTGGGGGGAAGAGACCCAGTACTTC. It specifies CASSHVGWGEETQYF.